This T cell receptor (beta chain) derives from a study of blood T cell repertoires in COVID-19. The overall study: Both acute and convalescent COVID-19 samples were obtained from the United States, Italy and Spain. The analysed material was cDNA or gDNA that came from T cells, B-cell-depleted T cells, or PBMCs.

Authors' methods: Reference gene primer amplification gave nucleated cell count estimates. Only in-frame clones appear in the TCRdb table, and some are missing; sequencing was by immunoSEQ multiplex PCR. The DNA gave D and trimming, while V, J and clone size come from that table. Among 390,000 or so clones, 87% were seen once, and the ten largest hold over 9.5%. Seattle's enrolled individuals joined amid active infection and were then monitored longitudinally. The germline CDR1 and CDR2 sequences are LGHNA and YSLEER. V was trimmed by 0 bases and J by 0 bases, leaving 12 bases between them. This CDR3 contains 17 residues.

Material: peripheral blood. This TCR was sampled from a woman between 25 and 40 years old with COVID-19, enrolled during active disease. This chain joins TRBV4-3 and TRBJ2-1; no clear D gene. CDR3 DNA: TGCGCCAGCAGCCAAGATTCCAGCGTGAGCTCCTACAATGAGCAGTTCTTC. Its protein product is CASSQDSSVSSYNEQFF.